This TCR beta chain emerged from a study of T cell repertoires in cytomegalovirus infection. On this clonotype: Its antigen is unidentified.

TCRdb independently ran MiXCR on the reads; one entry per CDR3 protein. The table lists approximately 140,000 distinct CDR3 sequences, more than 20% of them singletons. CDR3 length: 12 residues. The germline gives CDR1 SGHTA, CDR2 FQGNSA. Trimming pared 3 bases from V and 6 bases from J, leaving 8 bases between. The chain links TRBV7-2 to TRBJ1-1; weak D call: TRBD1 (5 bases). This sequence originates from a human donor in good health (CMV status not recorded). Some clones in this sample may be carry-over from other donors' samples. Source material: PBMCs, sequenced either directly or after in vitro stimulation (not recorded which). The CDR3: CASSFQGPEAFF. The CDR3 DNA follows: TGTGCCAGCAGCTTTCAGGGCCCTGAAGCTTTCTTT.